A single sample gave rise to the 3 T cell receptor beta chains below, sequenced in a study of graft-versus-host responses after intestinal transplantation. Their specific antigens are unknown. Method: immunoSEQ multiplex PCR; TCRdb's copy keeps in-frame clones and lacks some. In the table there are around 77,000 clones, just under 95% of which are singletons. The sequencing here drew on unstimulated CD8+ T cells sorted from spleen or lymph node cells, taken before intestinal transplant. These receptors were collected from a human donor who received an intestinal transplant.

The chain employs TRBV5-1 and TRBJ2-7; unclear D gene. The CDR3 is 12 amino acids. The V end was cut by 4 bases, the J end by 5 bases, with 10 bases between. From germline, CDR1 is SGHRS and CDR2 YFSETQ. In DNA, the CDR3 is TGCGCCAGCAGCCCTAATGGAGACGAGCAGTACTTC. Its translation: CASSPNGDEQYF. Looking up the rest from reference TRBV5-1 and TRBJ2-7 gives the full variable domain: KAGVTQTPRYLIKTRGQQVTLSCSPISGHRSVSWYQQTPGQGLQFLFEYFSETQRNKGNFPGRFSGRQFSNSRSEMNVSTLELGDSALYLCASSPNGDEQYFGPGTRLTVT.

The chain is built from TRBV5-4 and TRBJ2-7; 12 bases agree with TRBD1. The CDR3 sequence is 14 residues long. Per the germline V gene, CDR1 is SGHNT and CDR2 is YYREEE (reference sequence). V trimming: 4 bases; J trimming: 7 bases; junction bases outside the gene matches: 6. This chain's CDR3 is CASSPGQGALEQYF. The DNA of the CDR3 is TGTGCCAGCAGCCCGGGACAGGGGGCTTTAGAGCAGTACTTC.

The rearrangement uses TRBV30 and TRBJ1-1, with TRBD1 identical over 8 bases. Germline V gene lookup returns CDR1 GTSNPN and CDR2 SVGIG (reference sequence). The CDR3 length is 13 residues. V was pared by 5 bases and J by 0 bases, with 2 bases of the junction left unmatched. The CDR3 sequence is CAWGTGVNTEAFF. In DNA, the CDR3 is TGTGCCTGGGGGACAGGTGTGAACACTGAAGCTTTCTTT.